One T cell receptor beta chain is described in this entry. Its target is unknown. PCR used 60 Vbeta primers and 13 Jbeta primers. Libraries were prepared by immunoSEQ multiplex PCR; TCRdb keeps only in-frame clonotypes and omits some of them. This table has under 150,000 clones, 75% to 85% appearing once. This sample was taken from a study of cytomegalovirus exposure and HLA in healthy donors. Overall study results and limits: For presence/absence analyses, sequencing depth was assumed to be roughly uniform across donors. TCR association rates varied by HLA locus in a later analysis, with DRB1 highest and HLA-C lowest. A later analysis appeared to link common viral pathogens to several of the most significant clusters. A few of the chains that were CMV-associated were confirmed in vitro to be specific for CMV antigens.

The CDR3 has 14 residues. With 5 bases removed from V and 7 bases from J, the gap between germline ends came to 12 bases. CDR1 and CDR2 (germline): LNHDA, SQIVND (reference sequence). This TCR derives from a woman aged 40 to 50 in good health and CMV-seronegative. The genes are TRBV19 and TRBJ1-6; D perhaps matches TRBD1 (5 bases). Source material: PBMCs. This CDR3 reads CASSEVEGNSPLHF. CDR3 bases: TGTGCCAGTAGTGAGGTGGAGGGGAATTCACCCCTCCACTTT.